The source of this T cell receptor beta chain is a study of technical replicates of blood from several donors. CDR3 length: 14 amino acids. Deletions cut 1 base from V and 1 base from J, with 8 bases between. Germline V gene sequence: CDR1 SGHTS, CDR2 YDEGEE. Sequencing used immunoSEQ multiplex PCR; TCRdb keeps in-frame clones, though not all of them. Here the sample spans approximately 73,000 clones, approximately 96% being singletons. Input material: T cells isolated from PBMCs. The receptor was derived from a human donor in good health. The V and J genes are TRBV5-8 and TRBJ1-1; D is unclear. The CDR3 bases are TGTGCCAGCAGCTTGTTGCCGGGGAACACTGAAGCTTTCTTT. Amino acids: CASSLLPGNTEAFF.